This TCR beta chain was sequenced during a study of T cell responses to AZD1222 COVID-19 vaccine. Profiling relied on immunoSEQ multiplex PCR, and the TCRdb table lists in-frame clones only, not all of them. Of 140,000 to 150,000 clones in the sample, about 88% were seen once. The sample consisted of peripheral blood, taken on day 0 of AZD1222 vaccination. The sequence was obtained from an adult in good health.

CDR3 residues: CASSPLSTEGNQPQHF. The CDR3 region has the DNA TGTGCCAGCTCACCACTTTCGACCGAGGGCAATCAGCCCCAGCATTTT. The J gene is TRBJ1-5, the V gene TRBV18; D call uncertain. The germline gives CDR1 KGHSH, CDR2 LQKENI. Trimming removed 1 base from V and 2 bases from J, with 12 bases in between. This CDR3 is 16 amino acids long.